This TCR beta chain was found in a study of identical twins. In its sample, this clonotype was seen a few times. Its cognate antigen is unknown. A universal primer site came from template switching; cDNA carried unique molecular identifiers. A single record per CDR3 protein comes from TCRdb applying MiXCR to the 5' RACE reads. This sample has about 530,000 distinct CDR3 sequences, with around 20% found just once. The V end lost 2 bases, the J end lost 5 bases, and 9 bases lay between the germline ends. From germline, CDR1 is SGHNT and CDR2 YENEEA. The CDR3 is 14 residues long. Study results and caveats: Fewer insertions marked abundant cord blood beta clonotypes; young adult naive trended weakly, memory not at all. Weaker excess twin sharing was seen among beta out-of-frame sequences.

Healthy Caucasians provided all donations. These data also formed part of another study, on yellow fever vaccine responses in identical twins.

V and J are TRBV11-3 and TRBJ2-2; the D is unclear. The clonotype was recovered from a woman in her late teens or twenties in good health. The sequenced sample was CD4+ T cells sorted from blood. CDR3 residues: CASSLSRWTGELFF. The CDR3 DNA reads as TGTGCCAGCAGCTTAAGTCGTTGGACCGGGGAGCTGTTTTTT.